This TCR beta chain was recovered during a study of T-cell reconstitution after alpha-beta-depleted transplantation in children. Preparation of the TCRbeta library involved a method that used unique molecular identifiers. TCRdb re-called the PCR reads through MiXCR, storing one row per CDR3 protein. The data show 350,000 to 400,000 distinct CDR3 sequences, with 20% seen just once and 3.5% to 4% held by the top ten. V gave up 8 bases and J gave up 5 bases, with 9 bases separating them. The CDR3 runs to 12 residues. This clonotype was detected a few times. The sample here was PBMCs from the stem cell graft donor, taken from the stem cell graft. This chain uses TRBV12-3 or TRBV12-4 with TRBJ1-4, with D unclear. The source is a human donor who donated a stem cell graft to a child with acute myeloid leukemia. CDR3 loop: CASRGANEKLFF. CDR3 nucleotides: TGTGCCAGCCGAGGTGCAAATGAAAAACTGTTTTTT.